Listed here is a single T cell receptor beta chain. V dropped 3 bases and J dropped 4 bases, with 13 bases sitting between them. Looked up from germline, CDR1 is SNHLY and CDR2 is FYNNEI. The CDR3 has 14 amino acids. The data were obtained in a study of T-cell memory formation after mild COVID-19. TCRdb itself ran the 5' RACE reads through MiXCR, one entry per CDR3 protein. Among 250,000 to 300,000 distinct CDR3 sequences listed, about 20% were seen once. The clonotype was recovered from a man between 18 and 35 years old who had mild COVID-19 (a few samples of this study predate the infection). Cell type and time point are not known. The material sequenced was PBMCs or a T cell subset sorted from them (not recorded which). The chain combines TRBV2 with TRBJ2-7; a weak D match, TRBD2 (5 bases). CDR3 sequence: CASSDEVRRYEQYF. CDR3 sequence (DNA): TGTGCCAGCAGTGATGAGGTCCGGAGGTACGAGCAGTACTTC.